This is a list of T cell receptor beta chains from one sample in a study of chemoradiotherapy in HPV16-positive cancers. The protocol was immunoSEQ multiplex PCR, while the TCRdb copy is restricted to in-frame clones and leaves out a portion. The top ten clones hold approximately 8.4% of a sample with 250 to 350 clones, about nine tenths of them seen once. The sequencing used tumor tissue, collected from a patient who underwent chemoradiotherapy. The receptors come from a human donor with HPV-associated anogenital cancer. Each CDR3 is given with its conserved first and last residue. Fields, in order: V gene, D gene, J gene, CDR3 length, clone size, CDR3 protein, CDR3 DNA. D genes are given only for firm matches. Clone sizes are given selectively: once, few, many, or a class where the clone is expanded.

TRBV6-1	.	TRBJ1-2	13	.	CASSLLKTYGYTF	TGTGCCAGCAGCTTACTTAAGACGTATGGCTACACCTTC
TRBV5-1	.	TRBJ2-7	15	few	CASSLGVGGDYAQYF	TGCGCCAGCAGCTTGGGCGTTGGGGGTGATTACGCGCAGTACTTC
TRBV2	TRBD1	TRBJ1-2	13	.	CAIPTRDSYGYTF	TGTGCCATCCCGACTCGGGACAGTTATGGCTACACCTTC
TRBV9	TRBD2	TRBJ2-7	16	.	CASSVEFAGGLNEQYF	TGTGCCAGCAGCGTAGAATTTGCGGGGGGTCTAAACGAGCAGTACTTC
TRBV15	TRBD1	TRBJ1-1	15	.	CATSRDRDSNTEAFF	TGTGCCACCAGCAGAGACCGGGACAGCAACACTGAAGCTTTCTTT
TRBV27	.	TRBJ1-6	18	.	CASSTRDTHLYYNSPLHF	TGTGCCAGCAGTACAAGGGACACCCACCTCTACTATAATTCACCCCTCCACTTT
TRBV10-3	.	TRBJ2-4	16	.	CAISEGRSSGKNIQYF	TGTGCCATCAGTGAGGGACGGTCCTCTGGCAAAAACATTCAGTACTTC
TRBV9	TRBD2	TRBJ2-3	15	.	CASSPTSGDTDTQYF	TGTGCCAGCAGCCCGACTAGCGGGGACACAGATACGCAGTATTTT
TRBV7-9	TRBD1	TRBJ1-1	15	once	CASSEATGMNTEAFF	TGTGCCAGCAGCGAGGCGACAGGGATGAACACTGAAGCTTTCTTT
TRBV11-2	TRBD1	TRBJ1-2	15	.	CASSLGSTGGEGYTF	TGTGCCAGCAGCTTAGGGTCGACAGGGGGCGAAGGCTACACCTTC
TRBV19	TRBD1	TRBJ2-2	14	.	CASSLGTGPGELFF	TGTGCCAGTAGTCTCGGGACAGGGCCCGGGGAGCTGTTTTTT
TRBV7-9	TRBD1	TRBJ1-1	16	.	CASSPAVGTGNTEAFF	TGTGCCAGCAGCCCCGCAGTTGGGACAGGGAACACTGAAGCTTTCTTT
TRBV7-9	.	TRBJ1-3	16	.	CASSFLSTSSGNTIYF	TGTGCCAGCAGCTTTCTATCTACGAGCTCTGGAAACACCATATATTTT
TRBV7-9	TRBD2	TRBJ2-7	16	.	CASSLSGTTYSYEQYF	TGTGCCAGCAGCTTATCCGGGACTACGTACTCCTACGAGCAGTACTTC
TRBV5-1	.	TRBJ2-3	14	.	CASSLGQITDTQYF	TGCGCCAGCAGCCTCGGACAGATAACAGATACGCAGTATTTT
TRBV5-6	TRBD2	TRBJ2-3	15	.	CASSLGGGRTDTQYF	TGTGCCAGCAGCTTGGGCGGGGGGCGCACAGATACGCAGTATTTT
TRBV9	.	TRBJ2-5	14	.	CASSVGGSRETQYF	TGTGCCAGCAGCGTAGGTGGTAGCAGAGAGACCCAGTACTTC
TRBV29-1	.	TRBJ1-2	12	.	CSVLKRGYGYTF	TGCAGCGTTCTGAAGCGCGGCTATGGCTACACCTTC
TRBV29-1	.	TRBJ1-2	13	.	CSVEEGGGYGYTF	TGCAGCGTTGAAGAGGGAGGCGGCTATGGCTACACCTTC
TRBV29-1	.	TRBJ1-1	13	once	CSGSGGRNTEAFF	TGCAGCGGATCGGGGGGAAGGAACACTGAAGCTTTCTTT
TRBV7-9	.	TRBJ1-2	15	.	CASSLAQTRFYGYTF	TGTGCCAGCAGCTTAGCCCAGACTCGGTTCTATGGCTACACCTTC
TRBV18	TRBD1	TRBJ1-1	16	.	CASSPTNQGVVTEAFF	TGTGCCAGCTCACCAACCAACCAGGGGGTGGTCACTGAAGCTTTCTTT
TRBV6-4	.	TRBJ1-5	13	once	CASSTEINQPQHF	TGTGCCAGCAGTACGGAAATCAATCAGCCCCAGCATTTT
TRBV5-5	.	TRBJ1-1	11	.	CASTLGNEAFF	TGTGCCAGCACCCTGGGAAATGAAGCTTTCTTT
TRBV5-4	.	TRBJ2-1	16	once	CASSIQGGISYNEQFF	TGTGCCAGCAGCATACAGGGGGGGATCTCCTACAATGAGCAGTTCTTC
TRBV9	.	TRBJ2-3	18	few	CASSGVGGPKGSTDTQYF	TGTGCCAGCAGCGGGGTGGGGGGGCCCAAGGGATCCACAGATACGCAGTATTTT
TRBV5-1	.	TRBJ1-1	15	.	CASSLALRANTEAFF	TGCGCCAGCAGCTTGGCCCTCAGGGCCAACACTGAAGCTTTCTTT